This T cell receptor (beta chain) was profiled in a study of T cell responses to AZD1222 COVID-19 vaccine. Study summary: Pooling was applied to second doses at about 4 or about 12 weeks. Study conclusions and caveats: Just six AZD1222 recipients were seropositive at baseline. No repertoire was sampled before or during the peak T cell response, only after it.

This CDR3 has 15 residues. The germline gives CDR1 MRHNA, CDR2 SNTAGT. J gave up 8 bases and V 5 bases, and 8 bases lay outside the gene matches. Profiled with immunoSEQ multiplex PCR; TCRdb holds only in-frame clones, not every one. The repertoire holds roughly 67,000 clones, almost 90% seen once, with 7.8% in the top ten. Comments on this clone: Its target is unknown.

The V gene is TRBV6-4, the J gene TRBJ2-1, with TRBD2 identical over 11 bases. Here the sequenced sample was peripheral blood, taken on day 0 of AZD1222 vaccination. The TCR was taken from an adult in good health. The CDR3 here is CASSPTSGSLDEQFF. CDR3 nucleotide sequence: TGTGCCAGCAGTCCCACTAGCGGGAGTTTGGATGAGCAGTTCTTC.